One sample yielded the 20 T cell receptor beta chains listed below, sequenced in a study of T-cell reconstitution after alpha-beta-depleted transplantation in children. Unique molecular identifiers were incorporated when the TCRbeta library was constructed. Using its own MiXCR run on the PCR reads, TCRdb lists one record per CDR3 protein. This sample has 750,000 to 950,000 distinct CDR3 sequences, with under 20% found just once. The specimen comprised PBMCs, mostly from graft donor cells, sampled 360 days after TCRalphabeta/CD19-depleted stem cell transplant. Receptor source: a male patient between 10 and 17 years old who had a stem cell transplant for acute lymphoblastic leukemia, so the T cells may come from the graft donor.

In its sample, this clonotype was seen many times. V and J are TRBV27 and TRBJ2-7, with TRBD2 matching 8 bases. The V segment lost 2 bases and the J segment 2 bases; nucleotides outside the gene matches: 2. This CDR3 spans 14 amino acids. Germline CDR1 is MNHEY and CDR2 is SMNVEV (reference sequence). The CDR3 region is CASSLPGLAYEQYF. The CDR3 region has the DNA TGTGCCAGCAGTTTACCGGGACTAGCCTACGAGCAGTACTTC.

This clonotype has ten or more counts. The chain carries TRBV11-1 and TRBJ2-2, with D uncertain. V lost 0 bases and J 4 bases, leaving 18 bases between the germline ends. The CDR3 runs 18 residues. CDR1 is SGHAT, CDR2 FQDESV, per germline (reference sequence). The CDR3 loop is CASSLAKPTLSRTGELFF. CDR3 DNA: TGTGCCAGCAGCTTAGCGAAACCAACCCTTTCGCGCACCGGGGAGCTGTTTTTT.

This clonotype was seen more than once but under ten times. The rearrangement joins TRBV5-1 to TRBJ2-5, with D uncertain. The germline CDR1 and CDR2 sequences are SGHRS and YFSETQ. CDR3 length: 14 amino acids. V lost 0 bases and J 4 bases, leaving 10 bases between the germline ends. The chain's CDR3 is CASSLGAAIETQYF. The CDR3 coding sequence is TGCGCCAGCAGCTTGGGGGCAGCCATAGAGACCCAGTACTTC.

This clonotype was observed at least ten times. The CDR3 DNA is TGTGCCAGCAGTTCGTCCGGGACAGGCGTCGAGCAGTACTTC. Translated, it gives CASSSSGTGVEQYF. V is TRBV12-3 or TRBV12-4 and J is TRBJ2-7, with TRBD1 matching over 8 bases. Trimming at V came to 4 bases and at J to 6 bases, leaving 8 bases not matched to a gene. CDR3 length: 14 amino acids.

The CDR3 DNA sequence: TGTGCCAGCACCAAAGGGACCGGGGGCGGCTACGAGCAGTTCTTC. Residues: CASTKGTGGGYEQFF. This chain links TRBV12-3 or TRBV12-4 with TRBJ2-7, with D possibly being TRBD1 or TRBD2 (6 bases each). Matching the DNA end better, TRBJ2-1 makes the J call doubtful. There are 15 residues in the CDR3.

The chain joins TRBV7-3 to TRBJ1-3, with D possibly matching TRBD1 (5 bases). The CDR3 extends over 13 amino acids. CDR1 is SGHTA and CDR2 is FQGTGA in the germline V gene. V was trimmed by 4 bases and J by 3 bases, leaving 7 bases between them. Written as DNA, the CDR3 is TGTGCCAGCAGCTCGGGGGGTGGAAACACCATATATTTT. Translation gives CASSSGGGNTIYF.

This clonotype has a handful of counts. This chain links TRBV6-2 or TRBV6-3 with TRBJ2-2, with a weak D call TRBD2 (5 bases). Trimming took off 6 bases at V and 6 bases at J, with 17 bases between the two ends. Germline-derived CDR1 and CDR2 are MNHEY and SVGEGT. This CDR3 is 15 amino acids long. Written as DNA, the CDR3 is TGTGCCAGCAGCCCACACCTAGCTGTCGCCGGGGAGCTGTTTTTT. Protein: CASSPHLAVAGELFF.

The chain couples TRBV30 to TRBJ2-2; 7 nucleotides match TRBD1. The junction had 13 bases not matched to a gene; V was cut back by 5 bases and J by 1 base. CDR3 length equals 17 residues. Germline values: CDR1 GTSNPN, CDR2 SVGIG (reference sequence). The CDR3 region is CAWDFMTGTVNTGELFF. In DNA form, the CDR3 reads TGTGCCTGGGACTTCATGACCGGGACAGTGAACACCGGGGAGCTGTTTTTT.

The chain couples TRBV12-3 or TRBV12-4 to TRBJ1-2, with a possible D match to TRBD1 (5 bases). The CDR3 covers 12 residues. Trimming left V 5 bases short and J 6 bases short, with 10 bases between. The CDR3 here is CASSGDSDGYTF. Written as DNA, the CDR3 is TGTGCCAGCAGTGGAGACAGCGATGGCTACACCTTC.

This chain joins TRBV12-3 or TRBV12-4 and TRBJ2-1; tentatively, D is TRBD1 (5 bases). This CDR3 contains 13 residues. Trimming pared 4 bases from V and 9 bases from J, leaving 13 bases between. The CDR3 protein is CASSSHYRGEQFF. The DNA of the CDR3 is TGTGCCAGCAGTTCCCACTATAGGGGTGAGCAGTTCTTC.

The chain carries TRBV4-1 and TRBJ1-6; D not certain. CDR1 and CDR2 from the germline V gene are MGHRA and YSYEKL. The CDR3 consists of 15 residues. V lost 1 base to trimming and J lost 2 bases, with 6 bases between them. The CDR3 spells CASSQVPAYNSPLHF. The CDR3 DNA follows: TGCGCCAGCAGCCAAGTGCCAGCCTATAATTCACCCCTCCACTTT.

This clonotype was seen only a few times. This chain connects TRBV5-4 to TRBJ1-1; maybe TRBD1 (5 bases). V lost 4 bases and J 0 bases, leaving 16 bases between the germline ends. This CDR3 is 16 amino acids long. The germline CDR1 and CDR2 sequences are SGHNT and YYREEE (reference sequence). DNA for the CDR3: TGTGCCAGCAGCCTAGGGGTGAGCAGGATGAACACTGAAGCTTTCTTT. Translated, it gives CASSLGVSRMNTEAFF.

There are a few counts of this clonotype. This chain joins TRBV10-3 and TRBJ2-5; no firm D call. This CDR3 contains 17 residues. The germline CDR1 and CDR2 sequences are ENHRY and SYGVKD. The V gene lost 4 bases and the J gene lost 2 bases, with 20 bases spanning the gap. CDR3 protein: CAISGGRLRVEQETQYF. CDR3 in DNA: TGTGCCATCAGTGGGGGAAGGCTTAGGGTGGAACAAGAGACCCAGTACTTC.

J is TRBJ2-7 and V is TRBV20-1, with 9 bases fitting TRBD2. Germline assignment: CDR1 DFQATT and CDR2 SNEGSKA (reference sequence). V lost 5 bases to trimming and J lost 5 bases; unmatched junction nucleotides: 16. The CDR3 length is 16 residues. The CDR3 sequence is CSAFLGHLAGGDEQYF. CDR3 bases: TGCAGTGCTTTCTTAGGCCATCTGGCGGGAGGGGACGAGCAGTACTTC.

CDR3 sequence reads: CASRNPRGMHNEQFF. CDR3 sequence (DNA): TGCGCCAGCCGAAACCCCAGGGGGATGCACAATGAGCAGTTCTTC. This sequence joins TRBV5-1 and TRBJ2-1; 7 bases are shared with TRBD1. Trimming removed 7 bases from V and 5 bases from J; junction bases left unmatched: 12. The CDR3 length is 15 residues. Germline V gene sequence: CDR1 SGHRS, CDR2 YFSETQ.

This clonotype has only a few counts. The V call is TRBV6-5, the J call TRBJ2-7; 15 nucleotides match TRBD2. This CDR3 is 19 amino acids long. The junction had 13 bases not matched to a gene; V was cut back by 2 bases and J by 5 bases. From germline, CDR1 is MNHEY and CDR2 SVGAGI. CDR3 coding DNA: TGTGCCAGCAGTTACAGCCACCTCGGGACTAGCGGGAGGAGTAACGAGCAGTACTTC. As protein: CASSYSHLGTSGRSNEQYF.

The table lists this clonotype with a few counts. V gene TRBV27 combines with J gene TRBJ2-1, with D possibly TRBD2 on 5 matching bases. The CDR3 runs 13 residues. V lost 5 bases and J 9 bases, leaving 14 bases between the germline ends. CDR1 is MNHEY, CDR2 SMNVEV, per germline (reference sequence). CDR3 DNA sequence: TGTGCCAGCAGTAGGACTGTCTCCGGTGAGCAGTTCTTC. It translates to CASSRTVSGEQFF.

A few counts support this clonotype. The chain uses TRBV2 and TRBJ2-2; D perhaps matches TRBD2 (5 bases). Germline values: CDR1 SNHLY, CDR2 FYNNEI. CDR3 size: 16 residues. The germline V and J ends were trimmed by 7 bases and 0 bases, with 15 bases remaining between them. CDR3 sequence: CASTKLKRTNTGELFF. The CDR3 region has the DNA TGTGCCAGCACGAAGCTCAAGCGGACGAACACCGGGGAGCTGTTTTTT. Combining the CDR3 with reference TRBV2 and TRBJ2-2 gives the whole variable domain EPEVTQTPSHQVTQMGQEVILRCVPISNHLYFYWYRQILGQKVEFLVSFYNNEISEKSEIFDDQFSVERPDGSNFTLKIRSTKLEDSAMYFCASTKLKRTNTGELFFGEGSRLTVL.

J is TRBJ2-3 and V is TRBV20-1; D could derive from TRBD1 or TRBD2 (7 bases each). Trimming took 6 bases from V and 8 from J, leaving 15 bases between them. Germline V gene data show CDR1 as DFQATT and CDR2 as SNEGSKA (reference sequence). The CDR3 length is 12 residues. The chain's CDR3 is CSAERGQTTQYF. In DNA, the CDR3 is TGCAGTGCAGAGCGGGGACAGACTACGCAGTATTTT.

The chain has TRBV6-5 and TRBJ2-1; no definite D call. This CDR3 has 14 amino acids. V dropped 2 bases and J dropped 7 bases, with 12 bases sitting between them. Germline values: CDR1 MNHEY, CDR2 SVGAGI. CDR3 amino acids: CASSYGFFGNEQFF. The CDR3 nucleotides are TGTGCCAGCAGTTACGGTTTCTTTGGAAATGAGCAGTTCTTC.